A selection of T cell receptor beta chains follows, all from one sample in a study of cytomegalovirus exposure and HLA in healthy donors. Generated by immunoSEQ multiplex PCR, the TCRdb table keeps only in-frame clones and is missing some. The sample has tens of thousands of clones; about 63% are singletons. Material for sequencing was PBMCs. These receptors all come from a young woman in good health and CMV-seronegative. The CDR3 runs from the conserved cysteine through the conserved F or W. The order of the fields is V gene, J gene, D gene, clone size, CDR3 protein, CDR3 DNA. D genes are given only for firm matches. Clone size is stated in some rows and not others, as once, few, many or a class when expanded.

>TRBV27|TRBJ2-2|TRBD1|-
CACRGTANTGELFF
TGTGCCTGTAGAGGGACAGCGAACACCGGGGAGCTGTTTTTT
>TRBV28|TRBJ2-5|TRBD2|few
CASRLAGGRETQYF
TGTGCCAGCAGACTAGCGGGAGGGAGAGAGACCCAGTACTTC
>TRBV2|TRBJ1-5|-|few
CASSPLGGGRQPQHF
TGTGCCAGCAGCCCCCTGGGGGGGGGCAGACAGCCCCAGCATTTT
>TRBV19|TRBJ1-1|-|-
CASTTLGTQNTEAFF
TGTGCCAGTACTACTTTAGGGACTCAGAACACTGAAGCTTTCTTT
>TRBV18|TRBJ2-3|-|-
CASSAGSTDTQYF
TGTGCCAGCTCGGCGGGGAGCACAGATACGCAGTATTTT
>TRBV5-1|TRBJ2-2|-|-
CASSWPLERNTGELFF
TGCGCCAGCAGCTGGCCCCTAGAACGGAACACCGGGGAGCTGTTTTTT
>TRBV28|TRBJ2-3|TRBD2|-
CASSLPWTSGSTDTQYF
TGTGCCAGCAGTTTACCCTGGACTAGCGGTAGCACAGATACGCAGTATTTT
>TRBV30|TRBJ1-5|TRBD1|few
CAWSAGQGGWIGNQPQHF
TGTGCCTGGAGTGCGGGACAGGGGGGCTGGATAGGCAATCAGCCCCAGCATTTT
>TRBV6-1|TRBJ2-3|TRBD2|-
CASSAGGSRDTQYF
TGTGCCAGCAGTGCCGGGGGGAGTAGAGATACGCAGTATTTT
>TRBV4-1|TRBJ1-6|-|-
CASSLVGLTGGSPLHF
TGCGCCAGCAGCCTCGTCGGACTAACCGGTGGTTCACCCCTCCACTTT
>TRBV2|TRBJ2-1|TRBD2|-
CASSDRSSGRGANEQFF
TGTGCCAGCAGTGACAGGTCTAGCGGGAGAGGAGCCAATGAGCAGTTCTTC
>TRBV7-9|TRBJ2-3|-|-
CASSKGPPSTDTQYF
TGTGCCAGCAGTAAGGGGCCTCCTAGCACAGATACGCAGTATTTT
>TRBV9|TRBJ1-2|-|-
CASSVAANYGYTF
TGTGCCAGCAGCGTAGCGGCTAACTATGGCTACACCTTC
>TRBV7-2|TRBJ1-1|-|few
CASSLTGTMNTEAFF
TGTGCCAGCAGCTTAACAGGCACAATGAACACTGAAGCTTTCTTT
>TRBV28|TRBJ1-5|-|-
CASSIGGQPQHF
TGTGCCAGCAGTATAGGAGGCCAGCCCCAGCATTTT
>TRBV29-1|TRBJ2-2|TRBD1|-
CSAVQGVGGELFF
TGCAGCGCCGTACAGGGGGTCGGCGGGGAGCTGTTTTTT
>TRBV19|TRBJ1-2|-|-
CASSAGTTNYGYTF
TGTGCCAGTAGTGCCGGGACAACTAACTATGGCTACACCTTC
>TRBV5-1|TRBJ2-7|TRBD1|-
CASRRDRGHEQYF
TGCGCCAGCCGCCGGGACAGGGGCCACGAGCAGTACTTC
>TRBV2|TRBJ1-2|TRBD1|-
CASTEGTGRLNYGYTF
TGTGCCAGCACAGAGGGGACAGGACGCTTAAACTATGGCTACACCTTC
>TRBV27|TRBJ1-5|TRBD1|-
CASSLKATGVHQPQHF
TGTGCCAGCAGTTTAAAGGCGACAGGGGTTCATCAGCCCCAGCATTTT
>TRBV19|TRBJ1-5|-|-
CASSIMEQGNQPQHF
TGTGCCAGTAGTATTATGGAACAGGGTAATCAGCCCCAGCATTTT
>TRBV19|TRBJ1-1|TRBD1|-
CASSLDRGTEAFF
TGTGCCAGTAGTCTCGACAGGGGCACTGAAGCTTTCTTT
>TRBV18|TRBJ1-1|-|-
CASSPGLNTEAFF
TGTGCCAGCTCACCGGGCCTGAACACTGAAGCTTTCTTT
>TRBV28|TRBJ2-1|-|-
CASSLVAPGNEQFF
TGTGCCAGCAGTTTAGTAGCCCCCGGCAATGAGCAGTTCTTC
>TRBV6-1|TRBJ2-7|-|few
CATSHGPSYEQYF
TGTGCCACCTCCCATGGGCCATCCTACGAGCAGTACTTC
>TRBV7-9|TRBJ2-7|-|-
CASSLNLRESSYEQYF
TGTGCCAGCAGTCTCAACTTAAGGGAGAGCTCCTACGAGCAGTACTTC
>TRBV4-3|TRBJ2-7|-|few
CASSQGVTSLYEQYF
TGCGCCAGCAGCCAAGGAGTAACTAGTCTCTACGAGCAGTACTTC
>TRBV27|TRBJ2-5|TRBD1|few
CASSLIRTGGSETQYF
TGTGCCAGCAGTTTGATTCGGACAGGGGGCTCTGAGACCCAGTACTTC
>TRBV5-4|TRBJ2-1|TRBD2|few
CASSPGLAGVDYNEQFF
TGTGCCAGCAGCCCCGGACTAGCGGGAGTGGATTACAATGAGCAGTTCTTC
>TRBV7-8|TRBJ2-7|-|-
CASSLGPFMAGLSYEQYF
TGTGCCAGCAGCTTAGGACCCTTTATGGCGGGTCTCTCCTACGAGCAGTACTTC
>TRBV29-1|TRBJ2-3|TRBD2|-
CSVERGTSGGDTQYF
TGCAGCGTTGAACGGGGGACTAGCGGGGGAGATACGCAGTATTTT
>TRBV6-5|TRBJ1-2|-|once
CASTEQGEDGYTF
TGTGCCAGCACCGAACAGGGTGAGGATGGCTACACCTTC
>TRBV7-6|TRBJ1-1|-|-
CASSSGQLNTEAFF
TGTGCCAGCAGCTCCGGACAGCTTAACACTGAAGCTTTCTTT
>TRBV4-2|TRBJ1-2|-|once
CASSQDASANYGYTF
TGTGCCAGCAGCCAAGATGCGTCAGCGAACTATGGCTACACCTTC
>TRBV5-4|TRBJ2-2|TRBD1|-
CASSSSDRDPGELFF
TGTGCCAGCAGCTCGTCCGACAGGGACCCCGGGGAGCTGTTTTTT
>TRBV5-4|TRBJ2-1|TRBD1|-
CASSAPRQGARNEQFF
TGTGCCAGCAGCGCGCCGAGACAGGGGGCGCGCAATGAGCAGTTCTTC
>TRBV4-2|TRBJ2-5|TRBD2|-
CASSRDYPETQYF
TGTGCCAGCAGCCGGGACTACCCTGAGACCCAGTACTTC
>TRBV28|TRBJ1-2|-|-
CASSSAQRDGYTF
TGTGCCAGCAGTTCCGCCCAAAGAGATGGCTACACCTTC
>TRBV30|TRBJ1-2|-|few
CAWSVRRSKPGYGYTF
TGTGCCTGGAGTGTACGTCGAAGCAAACCAGGCTATGGCTACACCTTC
>TRBV28|TRBJ2-1|TRBD2|-
CASSPISGGAHNEQFF
TGTGCCAGCAGTCCTATTAGCGGGGGGGCTCACAATGAGCAGTTCTTC
>TRBV5-1|TRBJ1-1|TRBD1|once
CASSWWTGGTEAFF
TGCGCCAGCAGCTGGTGGACAGGGGGCACTGAAGCTTTCTTT
>TRBV28|TRBJ1-4|-|-
CASSQQGVSGKLFF
TGTGCCAGCAGTCAACAGGGAGTAAGTGGAAAACTGTTTTTT
>TRBV2|TRBJ2-4|TRBD2|-
CASPPFLAGGPENIQYF
TGTGCCAGTCCTCCGTTTTTAGCGGGAGGGCCCGAAAACATTCAGTACTTC
>TRBV7-9|TRBJ2-3|TRBD2|-
CASSTPGTTSTDTQYF
TGTGCCAGCAGCACCCCCGGGACTACCAGCACAGATACGCAGTATTTT
>TRBV14|TRBJ2-1|TRBD2|-
CASSQVAGAYNEQFF
TGTGCCAGCAGCCAAGTAGCGGGAGCATACAATGAGCAGTTCTTC